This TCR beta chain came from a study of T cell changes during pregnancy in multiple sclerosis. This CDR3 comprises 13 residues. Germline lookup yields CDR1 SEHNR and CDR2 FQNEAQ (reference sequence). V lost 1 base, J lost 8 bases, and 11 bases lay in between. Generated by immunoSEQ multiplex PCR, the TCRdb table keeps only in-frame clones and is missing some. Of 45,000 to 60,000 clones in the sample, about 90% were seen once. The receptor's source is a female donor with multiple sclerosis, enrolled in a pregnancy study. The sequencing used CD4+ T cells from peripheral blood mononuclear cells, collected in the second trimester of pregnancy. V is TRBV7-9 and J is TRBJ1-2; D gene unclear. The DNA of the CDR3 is TGTGCCAGCAGCTTAGAGGCGGGAAGAGGCTACACCTTC. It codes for CASSLEAGRGYTF.